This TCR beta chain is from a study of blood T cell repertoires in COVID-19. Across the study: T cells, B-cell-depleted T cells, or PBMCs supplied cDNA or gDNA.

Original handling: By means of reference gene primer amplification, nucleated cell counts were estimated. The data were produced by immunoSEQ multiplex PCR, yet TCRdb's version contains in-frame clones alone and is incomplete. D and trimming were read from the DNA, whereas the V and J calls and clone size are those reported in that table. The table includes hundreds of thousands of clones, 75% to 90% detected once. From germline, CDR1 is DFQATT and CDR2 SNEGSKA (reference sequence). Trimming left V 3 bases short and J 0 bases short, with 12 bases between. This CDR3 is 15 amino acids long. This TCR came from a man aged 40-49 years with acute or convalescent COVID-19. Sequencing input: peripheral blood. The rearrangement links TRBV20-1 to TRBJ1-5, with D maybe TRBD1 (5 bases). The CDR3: CSASEGRVSNQPQHF. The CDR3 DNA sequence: TGCAGTGCTAGTGAGGGCAGGGTTAGCAATCAGCCCCAGCATTTT.